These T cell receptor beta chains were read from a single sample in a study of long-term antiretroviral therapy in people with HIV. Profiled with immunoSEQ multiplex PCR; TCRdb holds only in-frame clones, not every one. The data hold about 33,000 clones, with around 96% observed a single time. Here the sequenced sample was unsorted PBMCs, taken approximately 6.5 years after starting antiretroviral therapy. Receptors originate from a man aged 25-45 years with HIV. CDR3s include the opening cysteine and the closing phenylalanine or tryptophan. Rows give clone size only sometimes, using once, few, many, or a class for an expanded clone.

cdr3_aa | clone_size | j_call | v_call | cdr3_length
CASSESTDTQYF | NA | TRBJ2-3 | TRBV13 | 12
CASSYSGNLNTEAFF | NA | TRBJ1-1 | TRBV5-4 | 15
CASSGVDPSGNTIYF | NA | TRBJ1-3 | TRBV9 | 15
CASSHSGPGGQYF | NA | TRBJ2-4 | TRBV14 | 13
CAIRELQGSSLGYTF | once | TRBJ1-2 | TRBV10-3 | 15
CASSPGGAVKTQYF | once | TRBJ2-5 | TRBV9 | 14
CASSTREGYTF | NA | TRBJ1-2 | TRBV4-2 | 11
CASSVDGTSGIQFF | NA | TRBJ2-1 | TRBV9 | 14
CASSQDPLLISGANVLTF | NA | TRBJ2-6 | TRBV4-3 | 18
CASSLYRVRANTEAFF | NA | TRBJ1-1 | TRBV7-8 | 16
CASLKGAGGPHTQYF | NA | TRBJ2-3 | TRBV6-5 | 15
CASSEALGRREQFF | NA | TRBJ2-1 | TRBV6-1 | 14
CASSYSIGAGNTIYF | NA | TRBJ1-3 | TRBV6-5 | 15
CAWRRIGVGTTEAFF | NA | TRBJ1-1 | TRBV30 | 15
CASSTSEGLYEQYF | NA | TRBJ2-7 | TRBV5-4 | 14
CASSQASGGPSNQPQHF | NA | TRBJ1-5 | TRBV4-1 | 17
CAISVTGGEYGYTF | once | TRBJ1-2 | TRBV10-3 | 14
CASSRHEQYF | NA | TRBJ2-7 | TRBV5-8 | 10
CSVEPRGVYGYTF | once | TRBJ1-2 | TRBV29-1 | 13
CASSLDEGGIHEQFF | NA | TRBJ2-1 | TRBV7-7 | 15
CAAADRANQPQHF | NA | TRBJ1-5 | TRBV19 | 13
CASSQDGRETQYF | NA | TRBJ2-5 | TRBV4-2 | 13
CASSHIRGSAETQYF | once | TRBJ2-5 | TRBV4-3 | 15
CASTGDYEQYF | NA | TRBJ2-7 | TRBV23-1 | 11
CASSLDRWESRDNEQFF | NA | TRBJ2-1 | TRBV7-9 | 17
CSVEEGQGTEAFF | NA | TRBJ1-1 | TRBV29-1 | 13
CASSIGPGAGELFF | once | TRBJ2-2 | TRBV19 | 14
CASSQESYKETQYF | NA | TRBJ2-5 | TRBV4-2 | 14
CASSGDWPVFNEQFF | NA | TRBJ2-1 | TRBV6-1 | 15
CASSIPYNEQFF | NA | TRBJ2-1 | TRBV7-2 | 12
CASSLEGAREQYF | NA | TRBJ2-7 | TRBV10-1 | 13
CASSTPGYNEQFF | NA | TRBJ2-1 | TRBV9 | 13
CATLPWHRNTGELFF | once | TRBJ2-2 | TRBV6-1 | 15
CACTLAGWETQYF | NA | TRBJ2-5 | TRBV30 | 13
CASSFRGGTEAFF | once | TRBJ1-1 | TRBV5-1 | 13
CASMVTTDRATEAFF | NA | TRBJ1-1 | TRBV5-1 | 15
CSVGAVLGETQYF | NA | TRBJ2-5 | TRBV29-1 | 13
CASSLGTALSYEQYF | NA | TRBJ2-7 | TRBV5-4 | 15
CASSLGHSSTDTQYF | once | TRBJ2-3 | TRBV7-9 | 15
CASRGAKIYGYTF | NA | TRBJ1-2 | TRBV4-1 | 13
CSVALAQDTQYF | NA | TRBJ2-3 | TRBV29-1 | 12
CASSFSYGYEQYF | NA | TRBJ2-7 | TRBV5-4 | 13
CASSHYGYTGELFF | NA | TRBJ2-2 | TRBV4-3 | 14
CASRENTRSGTGELFF | NA | TRBJ2-2 | TRBV2 | 16
CASSYQVLSEQYF | NA | TRBJ2-7 | TRBV6-6 | 13
CASSIGARGTYEQYF | few | TRBJ2-7 | TRBV19 | 15
CASSLDQVEGAEQFF | NA | TRBJ2-1 | TRBV11-2 | 15
CASSLGTYGDEQYF | NA | TRBJ2-7 | TRBV7-9 | 14
CASSLAPTGGNEQYF | NA | TRBJ2-7 | TRBV7-6 | 15
CASSLAGVGGGAQHF | NA | TRBJ1-5 | TRBV7-9 | 15
CASSRGGSYNSPLHF | NA | TRBJ1-6 | TRBV7-3 | 15